This is a list of T cell receptor beta chains from one sample in a study of neurological immune-mediated disorders. TCRdb reprocessed the 5' RACE reads via MiXCR and lists one record per CDR3 protein. The table lists some 30,000 distinct CDR3 sequences, over 12% of them singletons. Sequencing was carried out using PBMCs. All receptors come from a man between 65 and 80 years old in good health. Both conserved end residues are part of each CDR3. The order of the fields is J gene, V gene, D gene, clone size, CDR3 protein, CDR3 DNA. D genes are given only for firm matches. Rows give clone size only sometimes, using once, few, many, or a class for an expanded clone.

>TRBJ2-7|TRBV20-1|TRBD1|-
CSARDELGTGVWDEQYF
TGCAGTGCTAGAGATGAATTAGGGACAGGGGTGTGGGACGAGCAGTACTTC
>TRBJ1-6|TRBV5-1|-|many
CASSLTRTWDSPLHF
TGCGCCAGCAGCCTCACCCGGACCTGGGATTCACCCCTCCACTTT
>TRBJ2-3|TRBV5-5|TRBD2|-
CASSPSGRATDTQYF
TGTGCCAGCAGCCCGAGCGGGAGGGCCACAGATACGCAGTATTTT
>TRBJ1-2|TRBV12-3/TRBV12-4|-|-
CASSFRGGHGYTF
TGTGCCAGCAGTTTTAGAGGGGGACACGGCTACACCTTC
>TRBJ2-3|TRBV11-2|TRBD2|many
CASSLDLAVVTDTQYF
TGTGCCAGCAGCTTAGATCTAGCGGTCGTCACAGATACGCAGTATTTT
>TRBJ2-5|TRBV20-1|-|many
CSARDETGLGETQYF
TGCAGTGCTAGAGATGAGACGGGGCTAGGAGAGACCCAGTACTTC
>TRBJ1-6|TRBV11-2|-|many
CASSLGGWRLLYNSPLHF
TGTGCCAGCAGCTTAGGGGGGTGGAGGTTGCTCTATAATTCACCCCTCCACTTT
>TRBJ2-2|TRBV18|TRBD1|many
CASSPKGADTGELFF
TGTGCCAGCTCACCAAAGGGGGCTGATACCGGGGAGCTGTTTTTT
>TRBJ2-3|TRBV7-2|TRBD2|many
CASSLNIAGGATDTQYF
TGTGCCAGCAGCTTAAATATAGCGGGGGGGGCCACAGATACGCAGTATTTT
>TRBJ2-1|TRBV20-1|-|many
CSARSGTLEQFF
TGCAGTGCTAGATCAGGGACACTCGAGCAGTTCTTC
>TRBJ2-7|TRBV25-1|TRBD2|many
CASSESFPAGVANYEQYF
TGTGCCAGCAGTGAATCATTTCCCGCGGGGGTTGCGAACTACGAGCAGTACTTC
>TRBJ2-1|TRBV5-1|TRBD2|many
CASTASGGAYNEQFF
TGCGCCAGCACCGCTTCGGGGGGGGCCTACAATGAGCAGTTCTTC
>TRBJ2-7|TRBV20-1|-|many
CSARDRGDYEQYF
TGCAGTGCTAGAGATAGGGGGGACTACGAGCAGTACTTC
>TRBJ1-1|TRBV9|TRBD1|-
CASSVGTATTEAFF
TGTGCCAGCAGCGTTGGGACAGCGACCACTGAAGCCTTCTTT
>TRBJ2-3|TRBV10-3|TRBD1|many
CAIRGQGPTDTQYF
TGTGCCATCAGGGGACAGGGCCCCACAGATACGCAGTATTTT
>TRBJ2-7|TRBV4-2|-|once
CASSQDRTVGPYEQYF
TGTGCCAGCAGCCAAGATAGGACAGTGGGGCCTTACGAGCAGTACTTC
>TRBJ1-5|TRBV5-1|TRBD1|medium-sized
CASSLEGQVNQPQHF
TGCGCCAGCAGCTTGGAGGGACAGGTCAATCAGCCCCAGCATTTT
>TRBJ2-5|TRBV10-3|-|-
CAISEMAETQYF
TGTGCCATCAGTGAGATGGCAGAGACCCAGTACTTC
>TRBJ2-1|TRBV7-2|-|many
CASSPGHRDEQFF
TGTGCCAGCAGCCCCGGACACCGCGATGAGCAGTTCTTC
>TRBJ2-7|TRBV29-1|-|many
CSVEVDGPYEQYF
TGCAGCGTTGAAGTGGACGGACCCTACGAGCAGTACTTC
>TRBJ2-7|TRBV12-3/TRBV12-4|-|many
CASSLGGKGYEQYF
TGTGCCAGCAGTTTAGGAGGGAAGGGCTACGAGCAGTACTTC
>TRBJ2-2|TRBV7-2|-|once
CASSFHTGDLFF
TGTGCCAGCAGCTTCCACACCGGGGACCTGTTTTTT
>TRBJ2-7|TRBV6-1|-|-
CASSDWRKGRGEQYF
TGTGCCAGCAGTGATTGGAGGAAGGGCAGGGGCGAGCAGTACTTC
>TRBJ2-7|TRBV20-1|-|many
CSAPGHQGNPYEQYF
TGCAGTGCCCCCGGCCACCAGGGGAACCCGTACGAGCAGTACTTC
>TRBJ1-2|TRBV27|-|many
CASSLSMRGDYGYTF
TGTGCCAGCAGTTTATCGATGCGGGGAGACTATGGCTACACCTTC
>TRBJ2-4|TRBV6-1|-|many
CASSVYVGAKNIQYF
TGTGCCAGCAGTGTTTACGTGGGAGCCAAAAACATTCAGTACTTC
>TRBJ1-1|TRBV20-1|-|many
CSARSGGDTEAFF
TGCAGTGCTAGGTCGGGGGGCGACACTGAAGCTTTCTTT